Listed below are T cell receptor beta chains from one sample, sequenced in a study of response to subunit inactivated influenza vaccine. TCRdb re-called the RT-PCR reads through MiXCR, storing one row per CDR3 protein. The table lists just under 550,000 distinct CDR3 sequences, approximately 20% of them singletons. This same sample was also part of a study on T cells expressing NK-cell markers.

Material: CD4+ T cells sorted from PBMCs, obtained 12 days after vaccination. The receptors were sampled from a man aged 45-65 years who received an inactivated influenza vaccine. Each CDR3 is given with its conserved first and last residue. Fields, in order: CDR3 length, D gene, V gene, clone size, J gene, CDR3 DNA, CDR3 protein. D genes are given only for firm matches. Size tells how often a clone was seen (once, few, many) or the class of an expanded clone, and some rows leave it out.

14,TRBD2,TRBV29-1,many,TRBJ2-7,TGCAGCGTAAATAGCGGGCCGGTCGGTTACGAGCAGTACTTC,CSVNSGPVGYEQYF
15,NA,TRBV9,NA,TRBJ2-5,TGTGCCAGCAGCCCTGGGGTAGCGCAACAAGAGACCCAGTACTTC,CASSPGVAQQETQYF
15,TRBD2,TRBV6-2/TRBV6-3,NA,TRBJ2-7,TGTGCCAGCAGCGATCGTAGCGGGAGTGGGTACGAGCAGTACTTC,CASSDRSGSGYEQYF
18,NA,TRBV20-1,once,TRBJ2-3,TGCAGTGCTAGGGCGGAGGGGAGACGGTGGCGCGGCACAGATACGCAGTATTTT,CSARAEGRRWRGTDTQYF
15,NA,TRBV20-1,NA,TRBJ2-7,TGCAGTGCTAGAGTTTTCGGGGATTCCTTATACGAGCAGTACTTC,CSARVFGDSLYEQYF
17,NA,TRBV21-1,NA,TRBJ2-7,TGTGCCAGCAGCAACCTAGGACCGGGACGGGAACCCTACGAGCAGTACTTC,CASSNLGPGREPYEQYF
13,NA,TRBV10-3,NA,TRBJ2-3,TGTGCCATCAGTGATGCTGGGGGAGATACGCAGTATTTT,CAISDAGGDTQYF
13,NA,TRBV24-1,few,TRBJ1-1,TGTGCCACCAGTGATTTAGGGGACACTGAAGCTTTCTTT,CATSDLGDTEAFF
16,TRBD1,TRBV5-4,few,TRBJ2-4,TGTGCCAGCAGCTTGGAGGGGGCGCGGGCCAAAAACATTCAGTACTTC,CASSLEGARAKNIQYF
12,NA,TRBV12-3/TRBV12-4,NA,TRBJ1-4,TGTGCCGCGAGGGCAGAAAATGAAAAACTGTTTTTT,CAARAENEKLFF
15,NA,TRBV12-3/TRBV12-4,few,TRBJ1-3,TGTGCCAGCAGCTTAGGGGACTTCTCTGGAAACACCATATATTTT,CASSLGDFSGNTIYF
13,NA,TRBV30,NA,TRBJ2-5,TGTGCCTGGAGTCGAGGGGACCAAGAGACCCAGTACTTC,CAWSRGDQETQYF
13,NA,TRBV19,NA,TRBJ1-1,TGTGCCAGTAGTGGGATCCGGGCCACTGAAGCTTTCTTT,CASSGIRATEAFF
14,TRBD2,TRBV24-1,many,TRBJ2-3,TGTGCCACCGGGGGGGGAGGACCCACAGATACGCAGTATTTT,CATGGGGPTDTQYF